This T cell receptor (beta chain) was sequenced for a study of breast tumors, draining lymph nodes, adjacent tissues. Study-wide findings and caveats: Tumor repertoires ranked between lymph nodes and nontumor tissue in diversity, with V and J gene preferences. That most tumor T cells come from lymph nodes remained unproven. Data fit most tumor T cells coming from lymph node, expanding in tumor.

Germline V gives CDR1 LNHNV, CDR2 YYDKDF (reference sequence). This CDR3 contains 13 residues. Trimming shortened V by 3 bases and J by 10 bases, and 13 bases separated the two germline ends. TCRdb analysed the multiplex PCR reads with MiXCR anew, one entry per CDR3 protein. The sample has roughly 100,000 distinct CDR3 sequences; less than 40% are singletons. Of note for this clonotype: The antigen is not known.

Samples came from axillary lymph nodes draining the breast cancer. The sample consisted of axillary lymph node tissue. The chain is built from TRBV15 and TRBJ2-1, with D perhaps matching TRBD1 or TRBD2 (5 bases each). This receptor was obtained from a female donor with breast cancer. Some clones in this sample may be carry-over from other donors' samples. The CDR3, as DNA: TGTGCCACCAGCAGTCCACAATGGGGGGAGCAGTTCTTC. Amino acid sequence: CATSSPQWGEQFF.